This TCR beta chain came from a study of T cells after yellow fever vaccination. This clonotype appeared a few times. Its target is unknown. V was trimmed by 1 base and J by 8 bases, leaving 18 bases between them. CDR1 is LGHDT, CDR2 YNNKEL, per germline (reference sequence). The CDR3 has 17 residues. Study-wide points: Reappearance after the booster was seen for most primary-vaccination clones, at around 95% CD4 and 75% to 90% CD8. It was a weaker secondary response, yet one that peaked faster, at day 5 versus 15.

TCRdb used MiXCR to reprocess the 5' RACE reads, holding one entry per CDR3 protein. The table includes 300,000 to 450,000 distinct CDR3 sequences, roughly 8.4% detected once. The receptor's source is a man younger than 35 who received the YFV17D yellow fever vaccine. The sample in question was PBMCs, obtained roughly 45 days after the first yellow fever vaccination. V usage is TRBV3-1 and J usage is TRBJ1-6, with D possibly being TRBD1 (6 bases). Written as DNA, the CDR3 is TGTGCCAGCAGCCAAGTTGACTGGGGGACACCATATTCACCCCTCCACTTT. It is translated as CASSQVDWGTPYSPLHF.